The 25 T cell receptor beta chains below come from one sample, sequenced in a study of cytomegalovirus exposure and HLA in healthy donors. PCR amplification relied on 60 Vbeta primers (plus 13 Jbeta primers). Assay used: immunoSEQ multiplex PCR; TCRdb lists only in-frame clones, some missing. The data contain 130,000 to 150,000 clones, about 80% of them seen just once; the ten biggest clones take up roughly 4.5%. The sample comprised PBMCs. These receptors all stem from a man in his forties in good health and CMV-seronegative.

This clone appeared a few times. V is TRBV9 and J is TRBJ1-2; D might be TRBD1 (6 bases). CDR3 length: 15 amino acids. Germline CDR1 and CDR2: SGDLS and YYNGEE. The ends were cut back, 4 bases at V and 4 bases at J, with 17 bases in the middle. CDR3 sequence (DNA): TGTGCCAGCAGCACCCAATCGACAGGTTCCTATGGCTACACCTTC. Translation: CASSTQSTGSYGYTF. Complete variable domain (other parts from reference TRBV9 and TRBJ1-2): DSGVTQTPKHLITATGQRVTLRCSPRSGDLSVYWYQQSLDQGLQFLIQYYNGEERAKGNILERFSAQQFPDLHSELNLSSLELGDSALYFCASSTQSTGSYGYTFGSGTRLTVV.

This clone was detected once. The V gene is TRBV6-1, the J gene TRBJ1-5; TRBD1 matches at 12 bases. Trimming removed 1 base from V and 4 bases from J; junction bases left unmatched: 8. The CDR3 sequence is 18 residues long. The V gene's germline CDR1 is MNHNS and CDR2 SASEGT. DNA of the CDR3: TGTGCCAGCAGTGAAGAGATCCGGGACAGGGGGCGAAATCAGCCCCAGCATTTT. Encoded protein: CASSEEIRDRGRNQPQHF.

V usage is TRBV5-6 and J usage is TRBJ2-5; TRBD1 aligns across 10 bases. The J call is in doubt because the DNA end fits TRBJ2-7 better. Looked up from germline, CDR1 is SGHDT and CDR2 is YYEEEE. The CDR3 runs to 15 residues. The chain's CDR3 is CASSLFRDRGHEQYF. The CDR3 nucleotides are TGTGCCAGCAGCTTGTTCCGGGACAGGGGTCACGAGCAGTACTTC.

The chain links TRBV1 to TRBJ2-5; the table's D call, TRBD2, was not checked against the DNA. TRBV1 is an annotated pseudogene. The CDR3 runs 15 residues. CDR3: CTSSLALANQETQYF. CDR3 nucleotide sequence: TGCACCAGCAGCCTCGCACTAGCGAACCAAGAGACCCAGTACTTC.

This clone was observed a few times. The gene calls are TRBV5-1 and TRBJ1-3, with 7 bases fitting TRBD1. Germline CDR1 SGHRS, CDR2 YFSETQ. CDR3 length equals 21 residues. With 0 bases clipped from V and 1 base from J, the junction kept 19 bases outside the gene matches. In DNA, the CDR3 is TGCGCCAGCAGCTTGGGCTCTTTTCTCACTAAGACAGGGAGGTCTGGAAACACCATATATTTT. Protein sequence: CASSLGSFLTKTGRSGNTIYF.

V gene TRBV10-3 combines with J gene TRBJ1-1; 7 bases agree with TRBD1. There are 15 residues in the CDR3. Germline assignment: CDR1 ENHRY and CDR2 SYGVKD. Unmatched junction bases numbered 12, after V lost 7 bases and J lost 4 bases. The CDR3 nucleotides read TGTGCCATCAAATCAAAGACAGGGCGGCCCACTGAAGCTTTCTTT. Translated: CAIKSKTGRPTEAFF.

The chain joins TRBV7-9 to TRBJ2-1, with TRBD1 matching over 7 bases. J gave up 6 bases and V 2 bases, and 4 bases lay outside the gene matches. The CDR3 is 14 residues long. Germline V gene data show CDR1 as SEHNR and CDR2 as FQNEAQ (reference sequence). The CDR3 DNA sequence: TGTGCCAGCAGCTTAACAGGGACAGTCAATGAGCAGTTCTTC. It codes for CASSLTGTVNEQFF.

CDR3 amino acids: CASSSRQGGRLEKLFF. DNA for the CDR3: TGTGCCAGCAGCTCTAGACAGGGGGGAAGACTAGAAAAACTGTTTTTT. The chain recombines TRBV5-4 with TRBJ1-4; TRBD1 matches at 9 bases. V gave up 3 bases and J gave up 8 bases; unmatched junction bases: 11. From germline, CDR1 is SGHNT and CDR2 YYREEE (reference sequence). The CDR3 spans 16 residues.

The rearrangement joins TRBV2 to TRBJ2-1; the match to TRBD2 covers 11 bases. The V gene end was trimmed by 2 bases and the J gene end by 13 bases; junction bases not matched to a gene: 7. Germline values: CDR1 SNHLY, CDR2 FYNNEI. CDR3 length: 14 amino acids. CDR3 nucleotide sequence: TGTGCCAGCAGTGAATCTTTAGCGGGGGGGGAACAGTTCTTC. This sequence encodes CASSESLAGGEQFF.

The sample holds a few counts of this clone. The genes are TRBV5-8 and TRBJ2-7; TRBD1 matches 7 bases. CDR3 length: 15 residues. V lost 4 bases to trimming and J lost 1 base; unmatched junction nucleotides: 8. Germline lookup yields CDR1 SGHTS and CDR2 YDEGEE. DNA for the CDR3: TGTGCCAGCAGCCGACAGGGTAGAGGGTCCTACGAGCAGTACTTC. As protein: CASSRQGRGSYEQYF.

The sample holds one count of this clone. J is TRBJ2-7 and V is TRBV19; 9 positions agree with TRBD1. V dropped 3 bases and J dropped 5; count of bases not matched to a gene: 5. Per the germline V gene, CDR1 is LNHDA and CDR2 is SQIVND (reference sequence). This CDR3 has 14 residues. The CDR3 is CASSIGQGFHEQYF. The CDR3 nucleotides are TGTGCCAGTAGTATCGGACAGGGGTTCCACGAGCAGTACTTC. The full variable domain, rest sourced from reference TRBV19 and TRBJ2-7, is DGGITQSPKYLFRKEGQNVTLSCEQNLNHDAMYWYRQDPGQGLRLIYYSQIVNDFQKGDIAEGYSVSREKKESFPLTVTSAQKNPTAFYLCASSIGQGFHEQYFGPGTRLTVT.

The chain combines TRBV6-5 with TRBJ1-2, with TRBD1 identical over 10 bases. V dropped 6 bases and J dropped 4; count of bases not matched to a gene: 8. The CDR3 length is 15 residues. Per the germline V gene, CDR1 is MNHEY and CDR2 is SVGAGI. In nucleotides, the CDR3 is TGTGCCAGCAGACCCGGGACAGGGGTGGGCTATGGCTACACCTTC. It specifies CASRPGTGVGYGYTF.

The genes are TRBV5-6 and TRBJ2-1, with a tentative D call TRBD1 (5 bases). There are 13 residues in the CDR3. Germline V CDR1 and CDR2: SGHDT, YYEEEE. Trimming stripped 3 bases from V and 4 bases from J, with 8 bases between. The CDR3: CASSSPGYNEQFF. CDR3 nucleotides: TGTGCCAGCAGCTCCCCAGGGTACAATGAGCAGTTCTTC.

A note on this clone: Other DNA sequences in the same sample also yield this CDR3. V usage is TRBV9 and J usage is TRBJ2-7; 9 positions match TRBD1. Germline loops: CDR1 SGDLS, CDR2 YYNGEE. This CDR3 comprises 15 residues. V gave up 0 bases and J gave up 3 bases; unmatched junction bases: 4. The CDR3 loop reads CASSVGGTGFYEQYF. The CDR3 region has the DNA TGTGCCAGCAGCGTAGGTGGGACAGGGTTCTACGAGCAGTACTTC. Variable domain in full (rest from reference TRBV9 and TRBJ2-7): DSGVTQTPKHLITATGQRVTLRCSPRSGDLSVYWYQQSLDQGLQFLIQYYNGEERAKGNILERFSAQQFPDLHSELNLSSLELGDSALYFCASSVGGTGFYEQYFGPGTRLTVT.

The chain carries TRBV14 and TRBJ2-5, with 9 positions matching TRBD2. The germline V gene encodes CDR1 SGHDN and CDR2 FVKESK. The CDR3 length is 16 residues. J was trimmed by 5 bases and V by 4 bases; bases with no gene match: 11. In nucleotides, the CDR3 is TGTGCCAGCAGCCGAATTAGAGCGGGGGGCTTGGAGACCCAGTACTTC. Encoded protein: CASSRIRAGGLETQYF.

CDR3 in DNA: TGTGCCAGCAGTATACAGGGTTTGGGTCAGCCCCAGCATTTT. Its translation: CASSIQGLGQPQHF. The chain carries TRBV2 and TRBJ1-5; D is possibly TRBD1 (6 bases). Germline V lookup: CDR1 SNHLY, CDR2 FYNNEI. V lost 5 bases and J lost 6, with 14 bases in between. This CDR3 spans 14 amino acids. Drawing the rest from reference TRBV2 and TRBJ1-5, the complete variable domain is EPEVTQTPSHQVTQMGQEVILRCVPISNHLYFYWYRQILGQKVEFLVSFYNNEISEKSEIFDDQFSVERPDGSNFTLKIRSTKLEDSAMYFCASSIQGLGQPQHFGDGTRLSIL.

This chain's CDR3 is CASSSSTAAVEQFF. CDR3 nucleotides: TGCGCCAGCAGCTCCTCAACTGCCGCCGTTGAGCAGTTCTTC. The J gene is TRBJ2-1, the V gene TRBV5-1; D gene uncertain. Trimming removed 3 bases from V and 9 bases from J, with 16 bases in between. The CDR3 is made up of 14 amino acids. Germline V gene sequence: CDR1 SGHRS, CDR2 YFSETQ.

V usage is TRBV19 and J usage is TRBJ2-6; a weak D match, TRBD2 (5 bases). The CDR3 spans 18 residues. Between the trimmed V and J ends, which lost 6 bases and 13 bases, there was a span of 31 bases. Looked up from germline, CDR1 is LNHDA and CDR2 is SQIVND (reference sequence). The CDR3 DNA is TGTGCCAGTAGCCTTTCCAAGGCGCAGGACTTCCCCAGGAGGGTCCTGACTTTC. This codes for CASSLSKAQDFPRRVLTF.

The chain has TRBV6-5 and TRBJ2-7; possible D gene TRBD1, 6 bases. Trimming removed 4 bases from V and 2 bases from J, with 12 bases in between. Germline V gives CDR1 MNHEY, CDR2 SVGAGI. The CDR3 is 14 amino acids. In nucleotides, the CDR3 is TGTGCCAGCAGTTCCCGGGACACCACCTACGAGCAGTACTTC. Amino acid sequence: CASSSRDTTYEQYF.

This chain uses TRBV5-1 with TRBJ2-5, with D possibly TRBD1 on 6 matching bases. CDR3 size: 16 residues. The V end lost 4 bases, the J end lost 5 bases, and 21 bases lay between the germline ends. CDR1 is SGHRS, CDR2 YFSETQ, per germline. The CDR3 DNA is TGCGCCAGCAGCGCCCAGGGGCAGGCCTTTCGGGAGACCCAGTACTTC. Translation: CASSAQGQAFRETQYF.

V is TRBV7-9 and J is TRBJ1-1; TRBD1 might be the D (5 bases). V lost 7 bases and J 1 base, leaving 10 bases between the germline ends. This CDR3 is 13 amino acids long. Per the germline V gene, CDR1 is SEHNR and CDR2 is FQNEAQ (reference sequence). Here the CDR3 DNA reads TGTGCCAGCACCTGGGGCGCGAACACTGAAGCTTTCTTT. Translated, it gives CASTWGANTEAFF.

DNA of the CDR3: TGCGCCAGCAATCCAGACTGGAACACCGGGGAGCTGTTTTTT. Translation: CASNPDWNTGELFF. V and J are TRBV10-2 and TRBJ2-2; no clear D. V lost 7 bases, J lost 1 base, and 10 bases lay in between. CDR1 is WSHSY, CDR2 SAAADI, per germline. CDR3 length: 14 amino acids.

The rearrangement joins TRBV28 to TRBJ2-2; 8 nucleotides line up with TRBD1. Germline V gives CDR1 MDHEN, CDR2 SYDVKM. The CDR3 has 14 residues. With 6 bases clipped from V and 6 bases from J, the junction kept 6 bases outside the gene matches. CDR3 protein: CASREYRGSGELFF. In DNA, the CDR3 is TGTGCCAGCAGAGAATACAGGGGGTCCGGGGAGCTGTTTTTT. The variable domain in full, completed from reference TRBV28 and TRBJ2-2, reads DVKVTQSSRYLVKRTGEKVFLECVQDMDHENMFWYRQDPGLGLRLIYFSYDVKMKEKGDIPEGYSVSREKKERFSLILESASTNQTSMYLCASREYRGSGELFFGEGSRLTVL.

J is TRBJ1-5 and V is TRBV12-5; a possible D gene is TRBD1 (6 bases). The germline V and J ends were trimmed by 6 bases and 3 bases, with 21 bases remaining between them. CDR1 LGHNT and CDR2 FRNRAP come from the germline V gene. The CDR3 has 17 residues. The chain's CDR3 is CASGFTRGAGFNQPQHF. DNA for the CDR3: TGTGCTAGTGGATTCACACGGGGGGCTGGTTTCAATCAGCCCCAGCATTTT.

This clone was seen a single time. The J gene is TRBJ1-5, the V gene TRBV6-4, with 7 bases that match TRBD1. The J segment lost 6 bases and the V segment lost 0 bases, leaving 5 bases of the junction unmatched. The CDR3 consists of 15 residues. Germline CDR1 is MRHNA and CDR2 is SNTAGT. The CDR3 DNA sequence: TGTGCCAGCAGTGACTCAACAGGGGTCGCTCAGCCCCAGCATTTT. Protein sequence: CASSDSTGVAQPQHF.